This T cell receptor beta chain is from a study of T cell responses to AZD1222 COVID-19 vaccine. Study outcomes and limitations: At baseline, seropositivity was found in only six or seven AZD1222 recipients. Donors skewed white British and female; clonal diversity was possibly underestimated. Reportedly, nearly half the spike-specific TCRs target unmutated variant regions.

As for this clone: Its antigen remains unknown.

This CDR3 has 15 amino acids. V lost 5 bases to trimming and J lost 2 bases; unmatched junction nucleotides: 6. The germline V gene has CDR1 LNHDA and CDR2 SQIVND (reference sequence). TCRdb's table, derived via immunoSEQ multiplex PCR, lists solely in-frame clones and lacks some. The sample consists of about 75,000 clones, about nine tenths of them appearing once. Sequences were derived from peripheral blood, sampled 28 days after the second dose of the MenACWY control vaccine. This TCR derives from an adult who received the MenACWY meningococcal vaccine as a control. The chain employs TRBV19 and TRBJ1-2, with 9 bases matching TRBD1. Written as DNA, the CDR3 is TGTGCCAGTAGTGAACAGGGACAGGGAAACTATGGCTACACCTTC. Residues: CASSEQGQGNYGYTF. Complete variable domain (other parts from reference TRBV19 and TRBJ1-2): DGGITQSPKYLFRKEGQNVTLSCEQNLNHDAMYWYRQDPGQGLRLIYYSQIVNDFQKGDIAEGYSVSREKKESFPLTVTSAQKNPTAFYLCASSEQGQGNYGYTFGSGTRLTVV.